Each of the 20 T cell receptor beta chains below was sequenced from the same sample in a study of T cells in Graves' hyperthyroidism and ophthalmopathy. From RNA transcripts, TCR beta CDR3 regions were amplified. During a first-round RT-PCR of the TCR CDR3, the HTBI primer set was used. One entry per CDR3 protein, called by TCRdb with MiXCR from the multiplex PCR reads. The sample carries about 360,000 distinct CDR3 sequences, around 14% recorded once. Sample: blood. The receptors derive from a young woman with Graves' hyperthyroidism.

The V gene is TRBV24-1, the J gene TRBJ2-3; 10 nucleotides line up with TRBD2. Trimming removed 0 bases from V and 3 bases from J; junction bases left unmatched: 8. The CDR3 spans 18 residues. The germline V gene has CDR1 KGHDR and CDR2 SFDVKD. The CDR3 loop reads CATSDLPQGTSETDTQYF. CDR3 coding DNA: TGTGCCACCAGTGATTTGCCCCAGGGGACTAGCGAGACAGATACGCAGTATTTT.

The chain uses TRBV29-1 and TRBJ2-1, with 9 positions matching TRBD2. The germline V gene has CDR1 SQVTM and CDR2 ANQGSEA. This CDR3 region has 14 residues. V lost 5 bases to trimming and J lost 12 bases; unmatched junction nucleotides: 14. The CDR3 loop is CSVYETSGDGVQFF. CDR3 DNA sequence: TGCAGCGTTTACGAGACTAGCGGTGACGGGGTGCAGTTCTTC.

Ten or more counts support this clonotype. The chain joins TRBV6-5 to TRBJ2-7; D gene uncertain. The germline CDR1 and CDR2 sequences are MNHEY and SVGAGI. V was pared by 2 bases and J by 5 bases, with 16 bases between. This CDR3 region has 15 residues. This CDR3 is CASSYTRYALDEQYF. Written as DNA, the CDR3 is TGTGCCAGCAGTTACACCCGTTACGCGTTGGACGAGCAGTACTTC.

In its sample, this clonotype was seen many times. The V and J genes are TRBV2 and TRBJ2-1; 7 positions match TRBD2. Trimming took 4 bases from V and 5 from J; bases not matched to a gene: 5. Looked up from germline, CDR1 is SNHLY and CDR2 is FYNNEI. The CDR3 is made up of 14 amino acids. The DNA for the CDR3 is TGTGCCAGCAGTGCGGGACTAACTAACAATGAGCAGTTCTTC. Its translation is CASSAGLTNNEQFF.

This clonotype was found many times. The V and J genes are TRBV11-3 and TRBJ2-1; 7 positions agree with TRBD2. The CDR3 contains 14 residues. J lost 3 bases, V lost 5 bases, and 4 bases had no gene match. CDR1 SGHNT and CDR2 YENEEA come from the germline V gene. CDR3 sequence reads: CASSPGTNYNEQFF. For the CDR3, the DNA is TGTGCCAGCAGCCCGGGGACTAACTACAATGAGCAGTTCTTC.

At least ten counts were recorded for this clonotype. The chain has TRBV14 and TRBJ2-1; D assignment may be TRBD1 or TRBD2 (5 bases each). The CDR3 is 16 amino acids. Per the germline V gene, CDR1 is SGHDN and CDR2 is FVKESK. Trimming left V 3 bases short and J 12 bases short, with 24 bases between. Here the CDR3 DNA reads TGTGCCAGCAGCCAGGGGACCGGGTCAATACCGCTCGGGCAGTTCTTC. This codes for CASSQGTGSIPLGQFF.

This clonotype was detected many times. The CDR3 is CASSRPRDGNTIYF. The CDR3 nucleotides are TGTGCCAGCAGCCGCCCTCGGGATGGAAACACCATATATTTT. The chain couples TRBV28 to TRBJ1-3, with D uncertain. The V end was cut by 6 bases, the J end by 3 bases, with 12 bases between. This CDR3 has 14 residues. Germline V gene sequence: CDR1 MDHEN, CDR2 SYDVKM.

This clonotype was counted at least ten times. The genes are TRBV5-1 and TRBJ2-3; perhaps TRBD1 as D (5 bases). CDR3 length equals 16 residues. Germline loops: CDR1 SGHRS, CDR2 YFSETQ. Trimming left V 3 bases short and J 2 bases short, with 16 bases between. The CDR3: CASSSTGEPTTDTQYF. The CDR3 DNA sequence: TGCGCCAGCAGCTCCACAGGCGAGCCTACCACAGATACGCAGTATTTT.

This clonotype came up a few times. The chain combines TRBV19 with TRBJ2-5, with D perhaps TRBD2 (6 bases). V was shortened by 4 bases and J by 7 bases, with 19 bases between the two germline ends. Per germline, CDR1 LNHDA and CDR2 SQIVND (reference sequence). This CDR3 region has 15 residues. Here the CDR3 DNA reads TGTGCCAGTAGTAAACCGGGTCTCCTGCGGGGGACCCAGTACTTC. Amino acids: CASSKPGLLRGTQYF.

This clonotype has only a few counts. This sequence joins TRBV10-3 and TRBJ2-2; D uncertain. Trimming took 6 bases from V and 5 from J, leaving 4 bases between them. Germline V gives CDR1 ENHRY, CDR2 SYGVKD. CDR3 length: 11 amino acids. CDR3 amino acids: CAIRGTGELFF. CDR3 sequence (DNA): TGTGCCATCAGGGGAACCGGGGAGCTGTTTTTT.

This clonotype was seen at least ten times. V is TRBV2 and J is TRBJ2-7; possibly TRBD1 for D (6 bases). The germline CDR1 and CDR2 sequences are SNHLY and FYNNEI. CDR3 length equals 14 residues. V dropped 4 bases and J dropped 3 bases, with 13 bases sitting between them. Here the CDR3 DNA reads TGTGCCAGCAGTGGGGTTGAGGGGGTCTACGAGCAGTACTTC. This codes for CASSGVEGVYEQYF.

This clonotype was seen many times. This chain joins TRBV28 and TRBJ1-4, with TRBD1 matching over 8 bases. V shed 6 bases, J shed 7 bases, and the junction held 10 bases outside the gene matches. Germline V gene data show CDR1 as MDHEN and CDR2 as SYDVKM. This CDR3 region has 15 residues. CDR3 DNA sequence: TGTGCCAGCAGGGGGACGGACAGGGAGGGTGAAAAACTGTTTTTT. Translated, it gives CASRGTDREGEKLFF.

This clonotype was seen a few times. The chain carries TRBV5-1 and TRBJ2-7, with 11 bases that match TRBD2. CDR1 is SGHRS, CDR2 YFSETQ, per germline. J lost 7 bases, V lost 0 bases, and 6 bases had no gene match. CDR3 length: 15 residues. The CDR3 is CASSLDSGGASEQYF. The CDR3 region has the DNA TGCGCCAGCAGCTTGGATAGCGGGGGGGCGAGTGAGCAGTACTTC.

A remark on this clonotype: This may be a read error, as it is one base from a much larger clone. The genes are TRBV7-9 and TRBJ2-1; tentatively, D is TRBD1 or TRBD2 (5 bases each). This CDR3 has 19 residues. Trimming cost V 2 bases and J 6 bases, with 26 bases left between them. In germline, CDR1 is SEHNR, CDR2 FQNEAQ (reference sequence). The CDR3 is CASSLLSRVTGKDGNEQFF. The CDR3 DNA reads TGTGCCAGCAGCTTATTGAGCAGGGTGACGGGAAAGGATGGCAATGAGCAGTTCTTC.

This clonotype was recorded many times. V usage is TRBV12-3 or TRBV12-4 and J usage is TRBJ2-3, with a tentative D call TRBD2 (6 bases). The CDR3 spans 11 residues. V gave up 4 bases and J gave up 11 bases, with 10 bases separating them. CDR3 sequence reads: CASSSPGLQYF. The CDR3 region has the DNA TGTGCCAGCAGTTCTCCGGGACTGCAGTATTTT.

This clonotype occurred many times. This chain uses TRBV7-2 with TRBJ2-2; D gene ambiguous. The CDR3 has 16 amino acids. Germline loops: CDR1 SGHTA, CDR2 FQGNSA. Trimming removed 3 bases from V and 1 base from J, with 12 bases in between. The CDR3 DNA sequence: TGTGCCAGCAGCTTGGCACCAAAGGGGAACACCGGGGAGCTGTTTTTT. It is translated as CASSLAPKGNTGELFF.

The DNA for the CDR3 is TGTGCCAGCAGCCCGGCTCCTAGCGGGAGGGCCCGGTCTCGGGAGACCCAGTACTTC. Its protein is CASSPAPSGRARSRETQYF. This rearrangement joins TRBV2 to TRBJ2-5, with TRBD2 matching 12 bases. Germline CDR1 reads SNHLY; CDR2 reads FYNNEI. V shed 6 bases and J 5 bases; nucleotides not matched to a gene: 19. The CDR3 has 19 residues.

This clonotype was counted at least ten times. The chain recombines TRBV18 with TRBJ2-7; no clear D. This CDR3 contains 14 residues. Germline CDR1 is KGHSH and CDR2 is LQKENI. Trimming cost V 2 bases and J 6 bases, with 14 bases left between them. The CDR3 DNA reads TGTGCCAGCTCACCAGGGCGCGCGTCTCCCGAGCAGTACTTC. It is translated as CASSPGRASPEQYF.

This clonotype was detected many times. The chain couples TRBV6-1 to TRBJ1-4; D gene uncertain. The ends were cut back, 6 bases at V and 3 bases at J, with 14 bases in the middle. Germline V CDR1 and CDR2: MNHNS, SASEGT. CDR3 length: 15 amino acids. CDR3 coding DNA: TGTGCCAGCAGGACTCTTGAGGCCGCTAATGAAAAACTGTTTTTT. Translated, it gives CASRTLEAANEKLFF.

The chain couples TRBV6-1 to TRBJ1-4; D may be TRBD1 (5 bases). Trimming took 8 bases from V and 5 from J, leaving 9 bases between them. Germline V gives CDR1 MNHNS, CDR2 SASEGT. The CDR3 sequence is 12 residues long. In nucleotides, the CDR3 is TGTGCCAGCGGAGAGGGGAATGAAAAACTGTTTTTT. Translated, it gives CASGEGNEKLFF.